These 9 T cell receptor beta chains were sequenced from one sample in a study of T-cell memory formation after mild COVID-19. TCRdb re-called the 5' RACE reads with MiXCR, one entry per CDR3 protein. The profile shows 6,100 or so distinct CDR3 sequences, roughly 20% of them singletons. The specimen sequenced was PBMCs or a T cell subset sorted from them (not recorded which). These receptors were collected from an adult woman who had mild COVID-19 (a few samples of this study predate the infection). Cell type and time point are not known.

This clonotype is medium-sized in the sample. CDR3 sequence: CASNSRTGTGFSPLHF. The CDR3 region has the DNA TGTGCCAGCAACTCCCGGACGGGGACAGGGTTTTCACCCCTCCACTTT. V and J are TRBV5-6 and TRBJ1-6, with 9 bases aligning to TRBD1. The length of the CDR3 is 16 residues. V lost 6 bases, J lost 9 bases, and 13 bases stayed unmatched. In germline, CDR1 is SGHDT, CDR2 YYEEEE.

The chain joins TRBV5-1 to TRBJ2-5; D is perhaps TRBD2 (6 bases). V was pared by 0 bases and J by 2 bases, with 11 bases between. This CDR3 has 15 amino acids. Germline V lookup: CDR1 SGHRS, CDR2 YFSETQ. The CDR3 DNA reads TGCGCCAGCAGCTTGGAGGTTAGCGGTCAAGAGACCCAGTACTTC. This codes for CASSLEVSGQETQYF.

This clonotype was recorded once. The chain carries TRBV20-1 and TRBJ2-3; D might be TRBD2 (5 bases). Trimming removed 3 bases from V and 4 bases from J, with 8 bases in between. Looked up from germline, CDR1 is DFQATT and CDR2 is SNEGSKA (reference sequence). The CDR3 is 12 amino acids. The CDR3 loop reads CSASRDSDTQYF. The CDR3 coding sequence is TGCAGTGCTAGTCGGGATTCAGATACGCAGTATTTT.

This clonotype was detected many times. This chain joins TRBV20-1 and TRBJ2-1; D is unclear. This CDR3 is built from 13 residues. With 4 bases removed from V and 5 bases from J, the gap between germline ends came to 12 bases. Germline CDR1 DFQATT, CDR2 SNEGSKA (reference sequence). CDR3 nucleotide sequence: TGCAGTGCTATGAGAGGATACGACAATGAGCAGTTCTTC. The encoded protein is CSAMRGYDNEQFF.

This clonotype was counted at least ten times. The chain recombines TRBV3-1 with TRBJ2-7; 8 bases map to TRBD1. From germline, CDR1 is LGHDT and CDR2 YNNKEL (reference sequence). This CDR3 spans 13 amino acids. Germline trimming cut 5 bases from V and 6 bases from J; bases unmatched to any gene: 6. The CDR3 region has the DNA TGTGCCAGCAGCTTCGACGACAGGGGCGAGCAGTACTTC. This encodes CASSFDDRGEQYF.

Sample share makes this clonotype medium-sized. This chain joins TRBV5-1 and TRBJ2-1; 10 positions agree with TRBD2. Trimming at V came to 4 bases and at J to 0 bases, leaving 13 bases not matched to a gene. Germline CDR1 SGHRS, CDR2 YFSETQ. This CDR3 is 19 amino acids long. This CDR3 is CASSQRVGLAALSYNEQFF. The CDR3 DNA reads as TGCGCCAGCAGCCAGAGGGTAGGACTAGCGGCCCTCTCCTACAATGAGCAGTTCTTC.

The rearrangement links TRBV5-5 to TRBJ2-3; D is unclear. Trimming took 9 bases from V and 2 from J, leaving 10 bases between them. CDR3 size: 12 residues. Germline V gene data show CDR1 as SGHKS and CDR2 as YYEKEE (reference sequence). CDR3 loop: CANGASTDTQYF. The CDR3 region has the DNA TGTGCCAACGGCGCGTCCACAGATACGCAGTATTTT.

V gene TRBV7-2 combines with J gene TRBJ2-1; no clear D. This CDR3 spans 12 amino acids. The V end lost 6 bases, the J end lost 5 bases, and 8 bases lay between the germline ends. The germline V gene encodes CDR1 SGHTA and CDR2 FQGNSA. This CDR3 reads CASSGRHNEQFF. CDR3 DNA sequence: TGTGCCAGCAGTGGACGGCACAATGAGCAGTTCTTC.

In this sample, this clonotype turned up many times. The chain couples TRBV6-6 to TRBJ2-1; D unclear. Per germline, CDR1 MNHNY and CDR2 SVGAGI (reference sequence). The CDR3 contains 17 residues. Trimming pared 0 bases from V and 0 bases from J, leaving 12 bases between. The CDR3 spells CASSYSNFPSSYNEQFF. Here the CDR3 DNA reads TGTGCCAGCAGTTACTCGAATTTCCCATCCTCCTACAATGAGCAGTTCTTC.